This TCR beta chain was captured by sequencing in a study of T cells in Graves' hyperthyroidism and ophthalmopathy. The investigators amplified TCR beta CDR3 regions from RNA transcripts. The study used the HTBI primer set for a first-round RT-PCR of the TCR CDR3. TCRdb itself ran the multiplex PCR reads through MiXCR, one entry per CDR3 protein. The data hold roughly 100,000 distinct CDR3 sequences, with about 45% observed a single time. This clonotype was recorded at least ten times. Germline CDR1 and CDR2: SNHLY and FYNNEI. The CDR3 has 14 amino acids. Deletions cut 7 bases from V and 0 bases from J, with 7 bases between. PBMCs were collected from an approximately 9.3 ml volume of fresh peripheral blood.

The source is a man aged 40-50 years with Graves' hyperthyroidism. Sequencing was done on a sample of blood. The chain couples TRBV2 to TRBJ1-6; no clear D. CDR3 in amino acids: CASTLSSYNSPLHF. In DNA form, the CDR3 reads TGTGCCAGCACGCTGAGCTCCTATAATTCACCCCTCCACTTT.